Listed below are T cell receptor beta chains from one sample, sequenced in a study of shared T cell receptors in the human thymus. Generated by immunoSEQ multiplex PCR, the TCRdb table keeps only in-frame clones and is missing some. The sample has 550,000 to 800,000 clones, around 85% seen once. The same data also contributed to another study, on human thymus T cells.

Sample: thymocytes. The receptors were gathered from a girl in the first two years of life with a congenital heart defect. CDR3s include the opening cysteine and the closing phenylalanine or tryptophan. A D gene is named only where the DNA matches it firmly. Part of the rows lack a size; the others show once, few, many or a class for expanded clones.

TGTGCCAGCAGTGACAGTCAGGATAATTCACCCCTCCACTTT,CASSDSQDNSPLHF,TRBJ1-6,once,TRBV6-4,-
TGCGCCAGCAGCATCCGTGGGACAAATCAAAAATCACCCCTCCACTTT,CASSIRGTNQKSPLHF,TRBJ1-6,-,TRBV10-1,-
TGCGCCAGCAGCCAAGACCAAACTCGGACAGGGTGTGAAAAACTGTTTTTT,CASSQDQTRTGCEKLFF,TRBJ1-4,-,TRBV4-1,TRBD1
TGTGCCAGCAGTGCATCAGGACAGAGAAGTTACGAGCAGTACTTC,CASSASGQRSYEQYF,TRBJ2-7,-,TRBV25-1,-
TGCGCCAGCAGGCTGGCCGCGGGAAATGAAAAACTGTTTTTT,CASRLAAGNEKLFF,TRBJ1-4,-,TRBV5-1,-
TGTGCCAGCAGTGGAACAGGGCCCCTCTACGAGCAGTACTTC,CASSGTGPLYEQYF,TRBJ2-7,-,TRBV6-1,-
TGTGCCACCTGCCCTCGAGATCAGCCCCAGCATTTT,CATCPRDQPQHF,TRBJ1-5,-,TRBV6-1,-
TGTGCCAGCAGCAGAACAGGGTTGCCTGAAGCTTTCTTT,CASSRTGLPEAFF,TRBJ1-1,once,TRBV5-4,-
TGTGCCAGTAGTATACTCGAAAGGGGCGGGCCCCAGCATTTT,CASSILERGGPQHF,TRBJ1-5,-,TRBV19,-
TGTGCCGGAGGGGAGACCCAGTACTTC,CAGGETQYF,TRBJ2-5,few,TRBV6-1,-
TGTGCAAGTCGCTTCCAACGGCAGGGGGCGGCGGCTGGCTACACCTTC,CASRFQRQGAAAGYTF,TRBJ1-2,-,TRBV12-2,-
TGTGCTAGTGGTTCCTCCGGGACAGCGGTCGACGAGGCTTTCTTT,CASGSSGTAVDEAFF,TRBJ1-1,-,TRBV12-5,TRBD1
TGCGCCAGCAGCCAAGATCGCGGGCCCACGAACACCGGGGAGCTGTTTTTT,CASSQDRGPTNTGELFF,TRBJ2-2,few,TRBV4-3,-
TGCAGCGTTTCCGCCGGGACAGGGTATGGCTACACCTTC,CSVSAGTGYGYTF,TRBJ1-2,-,TRBV29-1,TRBD1
TGTGCCAGCAGCCAGGGGGGCAGGACAGGCCCGAACACTGAAGCTTTCTTT,CASSQGGRTGPNTEAFF,TRBJ1-1,-,TRBV7-4,TRBD1
TGTGCCAGCAGCTTGGTCGATAGAACTGAAGCTTTCTTT,CASSLVDRTEAFF,TRBJ1-1,-,TRBV5-6,-
TGTGCCAGCAGCTCCCGTTCTACGAACACCGGGGAGCTGTTTTTT,CASSSRSTNTGELFF,TRBJ2-2,once,TRBV14,-
TGTGCCTGGGACCAGGGACTGGACACTGAAGCTTTCTTT,CAWDQGLDTEAFF,TRBJ1-1,-,TRBV30,-
TGTGCCAGCAGCTACCCGGCGCACAGGGGTAGGGCCGGGGAGCTGTTTTTT,CASSYPAHRGRAGELFF,TRBJ2-2,-,TRBV7-9,TRBD1
TGTGCCAGCAGCCGCGACAGGGGCTGGGACTGTGGAAACACCATATATTTT,CASSRDRGWDCGNTIYF,TRBJ1-3,-,TRBV28,TRBD1
TGTGCCAGCAGTGAAGGTGGGAGTCAGCCCCAGCATTTT,CASSEGGSQPQHF,TRBJ1-5,-,TRBV2,-
TGCGCCAGCAGTGAGACCGGGCGGACAGTGTCCTCGCCCTACGAGCAGTACTTC,CASSETGRTVSSPYEQYF,TRBJ2-7,-,TRBV10-1,-
TGTGCCAGCAGCCCCGAGAGGACAGGGGGCGGATATGGCTACACCTTC,CASSPERTGGGYGYTF,TRBJ1-2,-,TRBV7-2,TRBD1
TGCGCCAGCAGAGAGACAGGGGTTGGAAACACCATATATTTT,CASRETGVGNTIYF,TRBJ1-3,-,TRBV10-2,TRBD1
TGTGCTAGCAGCGGAGGCACCGGGGAGCTGTTTTTT,CASSGGTGELFF,TRBJ2-2,-,TRBV7-7,-
TGTGCCAGCAGCGTTCGGGAGACGGGAAATCAGCCCCAGCATTTT,CASSVRETGNQPQHF,TRBJ1-5,-,TRBV9,-
TGTGCCAGCAGCCCAGCCCCATGGGCGGGGGGCCCCACCGGGGAGCTGTTTTTT,CASSPAPWAGGPTGELFF,TRBJ2-2,-,TRBV14,TRBD2
TGTGCCAGCAGCTTTCGACAGGGGCTAGCCAAAAACATTCAGTACTTC,CASSFRQGLAKNIQYF,TRBJ2-4,-,TRBV5-4,TRBD1
TGTGCCAGCAGCTTGTTCGGCAGGACACCCACTGAAGCTTTCTTT,CASSLFGRTPTEAFF,TRBJ1-1,-,TRBV5-8,-
TGTGCCAGCAGTGTTAATCCGACTAGCGGGAGCACAGATACGCAGTATTTT,CASSVNPTSGSTDTQYF,TRBJ2-3,once,TRBV6-1,TRBD2
TGTGCCAGCAGCTTTCGTGGGTGGGCAGGGCGATTAATGAAAGAGACCCAGTACTTC,CASSFRGWAGRLMKETQYF,TRBJ2-5,-,TRBV5-6,-
TGCAGCGTTGGGGTGCCTCGGGACAGGGCTTACCCCTATGGCTACACCTTC,CSVGVPRDRAYPYGYTF,TRBJ1-2,-,TRBV29-1,TRBD1
TGTGCCAGCCTCCGGAGACTGGTGACTGGCTACACCTTC,CASLRRLVTGYTF,TRBJ1-2,-,TRBV6-4,-
TGTGCCAGCAGCTTGGAGCCTAGCGGGGGGGCTTACGAGCAGTACTTC,CASSLEPSGGAYEQYF,TRBJ2-7,-,TRBV5-8,TRBD2
TGTGCCAGCAGTTTTGACCCAAGGGGAAGCACTGAAGCTTTCTTT,CASSFDPRGSTEAFF,TRBJ1-1,-,TRBV28,-
TGTGCCAGCAGCCCGGACAGTCCCAAGGGGGATGAGCAGTTCTTC,CASSPDSPKGDEQFF,TRBJ2-1,-,TRBV5-8,-
TGTGCCAGCAGTGAAGAGACCACTGCAACAGGGCAACAGCCCCAGCATTTT,CASSEETTATGQQPQHF,TRBJ1-5,-,TRBV6-1,-
TGTGCCAGCAGTCAAGGACTCCACCAGGAGCTGTTTTTT,CASSQGLHQELFF,TRBJ2-2,few,TRBV7-2,-
TGTGCCAGCAGCGTAGGAAGTGATGGGACACAAGAGACCCAGTACTTC,CASSVGSDGTQETQYF,TRBJ2-5,-,TRBV9,-
TGTGCCAGCAGCGAGGACAGGGAAGGCTATGGCTACACCTTC,CASSEDREGYGYTF,TRBJ1-2,-,TRBV9,TRBD1
TGTGCCAGCAGCGACATATGGGGGGTGATGGACTACGAGCAGTACTTC,CASSDIWGVMDYEQYF,TRBJ2-7,-,TRBV2,-
TGTGCCAGCAGTCGGACAGGGGGCGGCTACACCTTC,CASSRTGGGYTF,TRBJ1-2,-,TRBV6-5,TRBD1
TGTGCCAGCAGCCGATTAGAGGGCGGAGGATGGTATTTT,CASSRLEGGGWYF,TRBJ2-3,-,TRBV7-3,-
TGCGCCAGCAGCCAAGGGTGGGGGACACAATCCTACGAGCAGTACTTC,CASSQGWGTQSYEQYF,TRBJ2-7,-,TRBV4-3,-
TGTGCCAGTAGTATAAAGGGAGGACAGGACTCCCCCAATCAGCCCCAGCATTTT,CASSIKGGQDSPNQPQHF,TRBJ1-5,-,TRBV19,TRBD1
TGTGCCAGCAGTGACTCGGATGTCCCAGGGGCCACAGATACGCAGTATTTT,CASSDSDVPGATDTQYF,TRBJ2-3,-,TRBV6-4,-
TGTGCCAGTCGGACAGGTACCCCCTACGAGCAGTACTTC,CASRTGTPYEQYF,TRBJ2-7,-,TRBV6-5,TRBD1
TGCGCCAGCAGCCAAAAAGGACAGGGGAGACCCAATGGCTACACCTTC,CASSQKGQGRPNGYTF,TRBJ1-2,-,TRBV4-1,TRBD1
TGTGCCAGCAGCAGGGCGACAGACGCCTACGAGCAGTACTTC,CASSRATDAYEQYF,TRBJ2-7,-,TRBV5-5,-
TGTGCCAGCAGCCAAGATAGGGGGACAGGGATTTCACCCCTCCACTTT,CASSQDRGTGISPLHF,TRBJ1-6,-,TRBV4-2,TRBD1